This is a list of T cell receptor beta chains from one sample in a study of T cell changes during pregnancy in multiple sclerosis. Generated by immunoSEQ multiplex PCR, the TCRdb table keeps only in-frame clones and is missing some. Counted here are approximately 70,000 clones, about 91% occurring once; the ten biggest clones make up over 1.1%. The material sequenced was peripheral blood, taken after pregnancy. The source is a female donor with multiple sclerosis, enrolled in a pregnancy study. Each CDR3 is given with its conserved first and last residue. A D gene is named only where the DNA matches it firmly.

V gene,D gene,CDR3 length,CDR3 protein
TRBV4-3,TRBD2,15,CASSHGTSWADTQYF
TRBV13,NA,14,CASRVLSSYNEQFF
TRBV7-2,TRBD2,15,CASSSLAGGVYEQYF
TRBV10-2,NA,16,CASSGSSSLLYNEQFF
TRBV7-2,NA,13,CASSPRQESIQYF
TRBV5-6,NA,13,CASSLRTVNEQYF
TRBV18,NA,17,CASSPAAPGQRNQPQHF
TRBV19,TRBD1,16,CASSGLQGAGANVLTF
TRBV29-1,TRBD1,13,CSAGTGSADTQYF
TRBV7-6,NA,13,CASTEDSQETQYF
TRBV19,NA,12,CATYAGYYGYTF
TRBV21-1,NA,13,CASSKALGDGYTF
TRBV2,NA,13,CASSESRGTEAFF
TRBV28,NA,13,CASSAPGQSGYTF
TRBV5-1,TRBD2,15,CASRAGTSFNNEQFF
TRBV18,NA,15,CASSPGKGASYGYTF
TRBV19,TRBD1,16,CASSKSTGTANYGYTF
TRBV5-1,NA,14,CASSAWGQPYGYTF
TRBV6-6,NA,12,CASSLLASEQFF
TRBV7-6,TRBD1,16,CASSARQGRGAETQYF
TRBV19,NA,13,CASSIERIYEQYF
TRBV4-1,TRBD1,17,CASSQEPGQGNTGELFF
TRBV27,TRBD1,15,CASSPGGQGLLSYTF
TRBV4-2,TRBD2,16,CASSQELAGGPDTQYF
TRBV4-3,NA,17,CASSQDFPGRSSYEQYF
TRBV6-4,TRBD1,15,CASSFGQGAGNEQFF
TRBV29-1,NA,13,CSVWNRVNTEAFF
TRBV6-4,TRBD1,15,CASSPDRTSNYGYTF
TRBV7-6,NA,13,CASSLAPAGELFF
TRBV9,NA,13,CASSSDGGNTIYF
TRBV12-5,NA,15,CASGGYRHPDNEQFF
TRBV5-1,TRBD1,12,CASRDRGSEQYF
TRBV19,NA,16,CASSIEAGWINQPQHF